This T cell receptor beta chain was obtained from a study of radiotherapy plus CTLA-4 blockade in lung cancer (dated by TCRdb to 2016 to 2019). The study in broad terms: Among enrolled patients, 18% had an objective response and about 30% reached disease control. Overall results and qualifications from the work: Early dynamic changes in blood T cell clones, together with increased serum interferon-beta after radiation, were reported as the strongest predictors of response. TCR clones derived from tumors expanded in peripheral blood after treatment with radiotherapy and ipilimumab.

The study evaluated CTLA-4 blockade (ipilimumab) given together with focal radiation therapy in patients who had chemo-refractory metastatic non-small-cell lung cancer. On this clone itself: The clone's antigen remains unknown. The input lacks base qualities; no much larger clone sits a single base away.

Libraries were made using the immunoSEQ multiplex PCR assay. The source is immuneACCESS, and TCRdb retained only in-frame sequences with V and J called. Part of the clones is not carried over; for the studies checked, unresolved V genes explain less than half of this, and the remainder is unexplained. The sample table records 23,000 or so clones; around 70% of these occur just once. Approximately 3.3% of the sample is held by the ten biggest clonotypes. The germline V gene provides CDR1 SNHLY and CDR2 FYNNEI. Including cysteine and phenylalanine, the CDR3 has 14 amino acids. The kept DNA is CDR3 alone, 42 bases in frame from the first base.

This sequence uses TRBV2 and TRBJ2-5, with 10 bases aligning to TRBD1. The J call may be wrong; the DNA end is better matched by TRBJ2-7. The sample consisted of peripheral blood, taken from a patient treated with radiotherapy plus ipilimumab. This receptor was taken from a human donor with non-small cell lung cancer whose response to radiotherapy plus ipilimumab could not be evaluated. CDR3 sequence: CASSPGQGTYEQYF. The nucleotide sequence reads as follows: TGTGCCAGTTCACCGGGACAGGGGACCTACGAGCAGTACTTC.